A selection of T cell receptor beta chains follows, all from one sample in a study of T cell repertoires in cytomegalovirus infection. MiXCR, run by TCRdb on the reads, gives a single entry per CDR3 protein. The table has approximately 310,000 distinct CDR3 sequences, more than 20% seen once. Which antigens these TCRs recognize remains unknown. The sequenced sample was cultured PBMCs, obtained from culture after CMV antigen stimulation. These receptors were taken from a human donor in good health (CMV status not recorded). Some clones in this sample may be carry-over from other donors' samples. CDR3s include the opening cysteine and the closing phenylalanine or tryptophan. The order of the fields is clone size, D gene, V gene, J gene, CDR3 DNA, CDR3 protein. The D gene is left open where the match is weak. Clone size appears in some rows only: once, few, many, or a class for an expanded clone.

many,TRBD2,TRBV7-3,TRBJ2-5,TGTGCCAGCAGCGCGGCGGGAGGATACCAAGAGACCCAGTACTTC,CASSAAGGYQETQYF
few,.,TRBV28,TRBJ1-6,TGTGCCAGCAAGCAGGGGCAAAATTCACCCCTCCACTTT,CASKQGQNSPLHF
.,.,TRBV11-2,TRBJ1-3,TGTGCCAGCAGCTGGTCCGGAGGAAACACCATATATTTT,CASSWSGGNTIYF
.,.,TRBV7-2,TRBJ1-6,TGTGCCAGCAGCTCTTTTGAAGATTCACCCCTCCACTTT,CASSSFEDSPLHF
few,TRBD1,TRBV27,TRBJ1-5,TGTGCCAGCAGCGGGACAGGGGGCTGGCCCCAGCATTTT,CASSGTGGWPQHF
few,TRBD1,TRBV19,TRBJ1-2,TGTGCCAGTACCCCAGACAGGGCTAACGGTGGCTACACCTTC,CASTPDRANGGYTF
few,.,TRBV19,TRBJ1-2,TGTGCCAGTAGTATAGGGGGTTTCTATGGCTACACCTTC,CASSIGGFYGYTF
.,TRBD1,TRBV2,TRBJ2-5,TGTGCCAGCACCTACGACCGGGACAGGGGCCAAGAGACCCAGTACTTC,CASTYDRDRGQETQYF
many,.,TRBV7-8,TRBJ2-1,TGTGCCAGCAGCTTAGTAGTGTTTGAGCAGTTCTTC,CASSLVVFEQFF
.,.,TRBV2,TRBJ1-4,TGTGCCAGCAGGGCCGGGATTTATGAAAAACTGTTTTTT,CASRAGIYEKLFF
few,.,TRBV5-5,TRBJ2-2,TGTGCCAGCAGCTTTGCGCCCGGGGGATACACCGGGGAGCTGTTTTTT,CASSFAPGGYTGELFF
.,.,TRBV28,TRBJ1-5,TGTGCCACCCAATACAGATTTAGCAATCAGCCCCAGCATTTT,CATQYRFSNQPQHF
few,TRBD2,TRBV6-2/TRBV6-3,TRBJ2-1,TGTGCCAGCAGAACTAGCGGCGCTGGCGATGAGCAGTTCTTC,CASRTSGAGDEQFF
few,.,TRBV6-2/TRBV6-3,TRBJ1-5,TGTGCCAGCAGTTTTACCCAGGGGAGGGGCAATCAGCCCCAGCATTTT,CASSFTQGRGNQPQHF
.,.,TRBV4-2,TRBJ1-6,TGTGCCAGCAGCCAAGGTCCTGGGAGAGAATCACCCCTCCACTTT,CASSQGPGRESPLHF
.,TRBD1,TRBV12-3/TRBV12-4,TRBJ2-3,TGTGCCAGCAGTTTGGGACAGGCGGGCACAGATACGCAGTATTTT,CASSLGQAGTDTQYF
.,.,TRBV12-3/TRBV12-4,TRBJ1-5,TGTGCCAGCAGTTTAACCCGCCGCGGTACAGGGAATCAGCCCCAGCATTTT,CASSLTRRGTGNQPQHF
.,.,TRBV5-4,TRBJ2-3,TGTGCCAGCAGCTTTCAGGGACGCACAGATACGCAGTATTTT,CASSFQGRTDTQYF
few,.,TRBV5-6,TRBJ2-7,TGTGCCAGCAGCTTGGACTACTCCTACGAGCAGTACTTC,CASSLDYSYEQYF
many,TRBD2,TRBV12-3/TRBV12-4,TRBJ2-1,TGTGCCAGCAGTCGACGACTAGCGGGAAACAATGAGCAGTTCTTC,CASSRRLAGNNEQFF
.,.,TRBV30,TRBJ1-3,TGTGCCTGGAGTGTGGGTCGGCACGTGGGTTCCATATATTTT,CAWSVGRHVGSIYF
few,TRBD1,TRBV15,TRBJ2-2,TGTGCCACCAGCACGAGGGACAGGGGTGAAGGCGGGGAGCTGTTTTTT,CATSTRDRGEGGELFF
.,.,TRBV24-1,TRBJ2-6,TGTGCCACCAGTGACCGCGGACAGCACTCTGGGGCCAACGTCCTGACTTTC,CATSDRGQHSGANVLTF
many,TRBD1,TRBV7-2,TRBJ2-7,TGTGCCAGCAGCTTCGACAGGGCCTACGAGCAGTACTTC,CASSFDRAYEQYF
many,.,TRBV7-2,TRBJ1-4,TGTGCCAGCAGCTTAGCGGGCAGGACGGATGAAAAACTGTTTTTT,CASSLAGRTDEKLFF
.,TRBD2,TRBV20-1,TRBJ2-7,TGCAGTGTCACCGGGAGGGTCTTCTACGAGCAGTACTTC,CSVTGRVFYEQYF
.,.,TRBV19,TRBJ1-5,TGTGCCAGTAGCTGGACGGTCTATAGCAATCAGCCCCAGCATTTT,CASSWTVYSNQPQHF
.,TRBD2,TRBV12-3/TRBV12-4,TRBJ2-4,TGTGCCAGCAGTTTCGGGGGGGCGGCCAAAAACATTCAGTACTTC,CASSFGGAAKNIQYF
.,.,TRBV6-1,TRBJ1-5,TGTGCCAGCAGGGTTACCGATCAGCCCCAGCATTTT,CASRVTDQPQHF
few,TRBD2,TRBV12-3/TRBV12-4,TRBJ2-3,TGTGCCAGCAGGCCTTATCTAGCGGGCCGCACAGATACGCAGTATTTT,CASRPYLAGRTDTQYF
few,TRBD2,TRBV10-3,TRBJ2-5,TGTGCCATCAGTGAGTTGACTAGCGGGAAGGTTACCCAGTACTTC,CAISELTSGKVTQYF
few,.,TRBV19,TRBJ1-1,TGTGCCAGTATCTTTACAGGGATCAACACTGAAGCTTTCTTT,CASIFTGINTEAFF
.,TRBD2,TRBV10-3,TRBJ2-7,TGTGCCACTAGCGGGCTTACCTACGAGCAGTACTTC,CATSGLTYEQYF
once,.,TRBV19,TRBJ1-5,TGTGCCAGTAGTCACAGGTGGGGCAATCAGCCCCAGCATTTT,CASSHRWGNQPQHF
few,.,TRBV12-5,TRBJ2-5,TGTGCTAGTGGTTTAGGCGGAGAAGAGACCCAGTACTTC,CASGLGGEETQYF
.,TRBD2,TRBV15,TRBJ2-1,TGTGCCACCTCACCAGGAGGGACTAGCGTGTTTTGGCAGTTCTTC,CATSPGGTSVFWQFF